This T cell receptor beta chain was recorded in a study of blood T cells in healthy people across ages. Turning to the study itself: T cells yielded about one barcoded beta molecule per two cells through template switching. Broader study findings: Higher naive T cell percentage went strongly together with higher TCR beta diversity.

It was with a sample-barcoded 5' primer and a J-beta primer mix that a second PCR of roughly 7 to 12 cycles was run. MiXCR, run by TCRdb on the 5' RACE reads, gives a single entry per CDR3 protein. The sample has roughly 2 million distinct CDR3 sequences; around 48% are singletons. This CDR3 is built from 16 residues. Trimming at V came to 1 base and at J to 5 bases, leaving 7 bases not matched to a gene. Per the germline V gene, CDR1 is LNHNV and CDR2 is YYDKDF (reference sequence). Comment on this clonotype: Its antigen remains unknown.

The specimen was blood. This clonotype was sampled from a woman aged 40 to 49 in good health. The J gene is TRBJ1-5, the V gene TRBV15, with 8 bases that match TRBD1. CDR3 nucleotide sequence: TGTGCCACCAGCAGAGTACCGGACAGGGTCGATCAGCCCCAGCATTTT. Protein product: CATSRVPDRVDQPQHF.